These 24 T cell receptor beta chains originate from one sample sequenced in a study of T cell responses to AZD1222 COVID-19 vaccine. Clones were sequenced by immunoSEQ multiplex PCR, and TCRdb holds only the in-frame ones, with some missing. This table has 80,000 to 90,000 clones, 90% appearing once. The source was peripheral blood, collected 28 days after the second AZD1222 dose. The receptors derive from an adult who received the AZD1222 COVID-19 vaccine.

The rearrangement uses TRBV19 and TRBJ2-7; TRBD1 matches at 8 bases. The trim removed 4 bases at V and 3 bases at J, leaving 11 bases unmatched. Germline V gene data show CDR1 as LNHDA and CDR2 as SQIVND (reference sequence). This CDR3 region has 16 residues. The CDR3 nucleotides are TGTGCCAGTAGTAGAAAAGGGACAGGCGGAGACTACGAGCAGTACTTC. Translating it yields CASSRKGTGGDYEQYF.

This chain connects TRBV25-1 to TRBJ1-1; 9 nucleotides match TRBD1. After removal of 4 bases from V and 1 base from J, the junction contained 4 bases not matched to a gene. Per the germline V gene, CDR1 is MGHDK and CDR2 is SYGVNS. This CDR3 has 15 residues. In nucleotides, the CDR3 is TGTGCCAGCAGTGGACACAGGGGGCGGAACACTGAAGCTTTCTTT. Amino acids: CASSGHRGRNTEAFF. The full variable domain, completed using reference TRBV25-1 and TRBJ1-1, is EADIYQTPRYLVIGTGKKITLECSQTMGHDKMYWYQQDPGMELHLIHYSYGVNSTEKGDLSSESTVSRIRTEHFPLTLESARPSHTSQYLCASSGHRGRNTEAFFGQGTRLTVV.

The chain recombines TRBV25-1 with TRBJ1-5; D remains ambiguous. Looked up from germline, CDR1 is MGHDK and CDR2 is SYGVNS. Trimming took off 3 bases at V and 9 bases at J, with 12 bases between the two ends. The CDR3 spans 13 residues. CDR3 in DNA: TGTGCCAGCAGTGAGGGAGTAGGAACGCCCCAGCATTTT. The encoded protein is CASSEGVGTPQHF.

This clone is a singleton in its sample. The chain has TRBV5-4 and TRBJ2-5; possibly TRBD2 for D (6 bases). Per germline, CDR1 SGHNT and CDR2 YYREEE (reference sequence). V shed 0 bases and J shed 1 base, with 10 bases lying between them. The CDR3 is made up of 15 amino acids. CDR3 sequence reads: CASSLGILAQETQYF. DNA for the CDR3: TGTGCCAGCAGCTTGGGAATACTAGCCCAAGAGACCCAGTACTTC.

The V and J genes are TRBV2 and TRBJ1-6, with TRBD1 as a possible D gene (6 bases). CDR3 size: 13 residues. V was clipped by 7 bases and J by 10 bases, with 14 bases between them. CDR1 is SNHLY, CDR2 FYNNEI, per germline. CDR3 protein: CASNRDINSPLHF. The CDR3 DNA reads TGTGCCAGCAATAGGGACATTAACTCACCCCTCCACTTT.

The V call is TRBV19, the J call TRBJ2-5; 11 positions match TRBD2. CDR3 length equals 16 residues. Germline V gene sequence: CDR1 LNHDA, CDR2 SQIVND (reference sequence). V lost 1 base, J lost 4 bases, and 5 bases stayed unmatched. The CDR3 reads CASSIGASGGSETQYF. The CDR3 DNA follows: TGTGCCAGTAGTATAGGGGCTAGCGGGGGGTCAGAGACCCAGTACTTC.

The chain uses TRBV10-3 and TRBJ2-3, with D possibly being TRBD1 (5 bases). CDR1 and CDR2 from the germline V gene are ENHRY and SYGVKD. The CDR3 runs to 12 residues. Deletions cut 3 bases from V and 5 bases from J, with 6 bases between. In nucleotides, the CDR3 is TGTGCCATCAGTGACAGGGTAGATACGCAGTATTTT. Translation gives CAISDRVDTQYF.

This clone was detected only a few times. The chain carries TRBV19 and TRBJ1-2; no reliable D call. This CDR3 comprises 14 residues. In germline, CDR1 is LNHDA, CDR2 SQIVND (reference sequence). The germline V and J ends were trimmed by 3 bases and 0 bases, with 8 bases remaining between them. Here the CDR3 DNA reads TGTGCCAGTAGTATTGGTGATCCTAACTATGGCTACACCTTC. Protein sequence: CASSIGDPNYGYTF. Using reference TRBV19 and TRBJ1-2 for the parts outside the CDR3, the full variable domain is DGGITQSPKYLFRKEGQNVTLSCEQNLNHDAMYWYRQDPGQGLRLIYYSQIVNDFQKGDIAEGYSVSREKKESFPLTVTSAQKNPTAFYLCASSIGDPNYGYTFGSGTRLTVV.

The J gene is TRBJ2-3, the V gene TRBV7-9; D remains unclear. CDR1 and CDR2 from the germline V gene are SEHNR and FQNEAQ (reference sequence). CDR3 length: 15 residues. Trimming took 3 bases from V and 0 from J, leaving 10 bases between them. In DNA, the CDR3 is TGTGCCAGCAGCTTCGAGGCGAGAAGCACAGATACGCAGTATTTT. Translated: CASSFEARSTDTQYF.

The chain combines TRBV19 with TRBJ1-2; no clear D gene. Per the germline V gene, CDR1 is LNHDA and CDR2 is SQIVND (reference sequence). CDR3 length: 13 amino acids. The V end lost 4 bases, the J end lost 1 base, and 7 bases lay between the germline ends. The CDR3 nucleotides read TGTGCCAGTAGTACGGGCGATAACTATGGCTACACCTTC. Translation gives CASSTGDNYGYTF.

This chain uses TRBV7-2 with TRBJ1-5, with TRBD1 as a possible D gene (6 bases). The V end was cut by 2 bases, the J end by 3 bases, with 8 bases between. The CDR3 has 14 residues. Per germline, CDR1 SGHTA and CDR2 FQGNSA. CDR3 coding DNA: TGTGCCAGCAGCTTACGACAGGACAATCAGCCCCAGCATTTT. Protein sequence: CASSLRQDNQPQHF.

The chain links TRBV14 to TRBJ2-7, with D uncertain. V gave up 0 bases and J gave up 0 bases, with 6 bases separating them. CDR1 is SGHDN and CDR2 is FVKESK in the germline V gene. This CDR3 comprises 14 residues. In DNA, the CDR3 is TGTGCCAGCAGCCAAGACAGCTTCTCCTACGAGCAGTACTTC. Translating it yields CASSQDSFSYEQYF.

The chain is built from TRBV5-1 and TRBJ1-4; TRBD1 matches at 7 bases. CDR1 is SGHRS, CDR2 YFSETQ, per germline. Trimming took 0 bases from V and 0 from J; bases not matched to a gene: 8. The CDR3 is 18 residues long. The CDR3 protein is CASSLVGQHSSTNEKLFF. In DNA form, the CDR3 reads TGCGCCAGCAGCTTGGTGGGACAGCATTCCTCAACTAATGAAAAACTGTTTTTT.

The chain uses TRBV3-1 (or the pseudogene TRBV3-2) and TRBJ2-7; no reliable D call. The V gene lost 4 bases and the J gene lost 3 bases, with 19 bases spanning the gap. The CDR3 has 16 amino acids. Germline assignment: CDR1 LGHDT and CDR2 YNNKEL (reference sequence). The CDR3 loop reads CASSLSGGWVYYEQYF. In DNA form, the CDR3 reads TGTGCCAGCAGCCTGAGTGGTGGGTGGGTTTACTACGAGCAGTACTTC.

This chain links TRBV10-3 with TRBJ2-5; 15 nucleotides line up with TRBD2. Germline CDR1 and CDR2: ENHRY and SYGVKD. Trimming removed 3 bases from V and 5 bases from J; junction bases left unmatched: 7. The CDR3 loop spans 17 amino acids. The chain's CDR3 is CAISDSQGLAGGETQYF. CDR3 DNA sequence: TGTGCCATCAGTGATAGCCAAGGACTAGCGGGGGGGGAGACCCAGTACTTC.

The chain combines TRBV7-2 with TRBJ2-7; D possibly corresponds to TRBD2 (8 bases). Trimming left V 5 bases short and J 0 bases short, with 14 bases between. The CDR3 is made up of 15 amino acids. The germline V gene encodes CDR1 SGHTA and CDR2 FQGNSA. The CDR3 sequence: CASSPGGGASYEQYF. DNA for the CDR3: TGTGCCAGCAGCCCGGGAGGGGGCGCCTCCTACGAGCAGTACTTC.

The V and J genes are TRBV12-3 or TRBV12-4 and TRBJ1-2; D unresolved. The CDR3 is 11 residues long. V lost 4 bases to trimming and J lost 8 bases, with 8 bases between them. CDR3 in DNA: TGTGCCAGCAGTTGGGGAGCCGGCTACACCTTC. It translates to CASSWGAGYTF.

The chain recombines TRBV5-1 with TRBJ2-7, with D hard to call. The length of the CDR3 is 14 residues. Germline CDR1 reads SGHRS; CDR2 reads YFSETQ. V lost 4 bases to trimming and J lost 5 bases, with 16 bases between them. As DNA, the CDR3 is TGCGCCAGCAGCCAAGGACGACGCAACGACGAGCAGTACTTC. Encoded protein: CASSQGRRNDEQYF. The full variable domain, rest sourced from reference TRBV5-1 and TRBJ2-7, is KAGVTQTPRYLIKTRGQQVTLSCSPISGHRSVSWYQQTPGQGLQFLFEYFSETQRNKGNFPGRFSGRQFSNSRSEMNVSTLELGDSALYLCASSQGRRNDEQYFGPGTRLTVT.

The chain combines TRBV3-1 (or the pseudogene TRBV3-2) with TRBJ1-4; D is possibly TRBD1 (5 bases). This CDR3 comprises 14 residues. Trimming left V 1 base short and J 8 bases short, with 11 bases between. CDR1 is LGHDT, CDR2 YNNKEL, per germline (reference sequence). The CDR3 sequence is CASSQAGGLEKLFF. Written as DNA, the CDR3 is TGTGCCAGCAGCCAAGCCGGGGGTTTGGAAAAACTGTTTTTT.

This chain joins TRBV5-6 and TRBJ1-4; D is perhaps TRBD1 (6 bases). The germline V gene has CDR1 SGHDT and CDR2 YYEEEE. The CDR3 is 15 amino acids. V lost 0 bases and J lost 8, with 14 bases in between. This CDR3 is CASSLEGRGAEKLFF. The CDR3 DNA sequence: TGTGCCAGCAGCTTGGAAGGCAGGGGTGCCGAAAAACTGTTTTTT.

The chain carries TRBV19 and TRBJ2-1; D unclear. Trimming took 3 bases from V and 5 from J, leaving 14 bases between them. CDR1 LNHDA and CDR2 SQIVND come from the germline V gene (reference sequence). The CDR3 runs 15 residues. The CDR3 region is CASSMSYKGNNEQFF. For the CDR3, the DNA is TGTGCCAGTAGTATGAGTTACAAGGGCAACAATGAGCAGTTCTTC.

The rearrangement links TRBV7-2 to TRBJ2-7; a weak D match, TRBD1 (6 bases). Trimming stripped 5 bases from V and 8 bases from J, with 19 bases between. In germline, CDR1 is SGHTA, CDR2 FQGNSA. This CDR3 has 14 residues. The CDR3 sequence is CASSPSWGPGKQYF. CDR3 in DNA: TGTGCCAGCAGCCCCTCCTGGGGGCCCGGGAAGCAGTACTTC.

J is TRBJ2-7 and V is TRBV7-2; D could derive from TRBD1 or TRBD2 (5 bases each). Germline CDR1 is SGHTA and CDR2 is FQGNSA. Trimming cost V 1 base and J 4 bases, with 14 bases left between them. This CDR3 has 15 amino acids. DNA of the CDR3: TGTGCCAGCAGCTTAGGTCGGCAGGGCGGGTACGAGCAGTACTTC. The encoded protein is CASSLGRQGGYEQYF.

This clone appeared a few times. The chain links TRBV15 to TRBJ2-2; tentative D call: TRBD2 (6 bases). V gave up 0 bases and J gave up 1 base, with 18 bases separating them. The CDR3 contains 19 residues. CDR1 is LNHNV, CDR2 YYDKDF, per germline (reference sequence). CDR3 nucleotides: TGTGCCACCAGCAGAGATTTGAAGCCCATGGGGGGGAACACCGGGGAGCTGTTTTTT. It encodes CATSRDLKPMGGNTGELFF.